This entry lists 11 T cell receptor beta chains sequenced from one sample in a study of human T cells and chemical hapten exposure. TCRdb independently ran MiXCR on the RACE reads; one entry per CDR3 protein. The table lists over 50,000 distinct CDR3 sequences, 8.5% to 10% of them singletons. Documented time point: pre-sensitization, week 0. Indicated treatment: therapeutic diphenylcyclopropenone sensitization with weekly scalp DPC. Whole blood, unfractionated, served as the material for total RNA extraction. This specimen consisted of whole blood, obtained in connection with sensitization to the hapten diphenylcyclopropenone (DPC). The receptor source for this set is a woman aged 25-40 years with alopecia areata. Some clones in this sample may be carry-over from other donors' samples.

This clonotype was counted at least ten times. The gene calls are TRBV27 and TRBJ2-3, with a possible D match to TRBD2 (6 bases). CDR1 and CDR2 from the germline V gene are MNHEY and SMNVEV (reference sequence). The ends were cut back, 5 bases at V and 0 bases at J, with 12 bases in the middle. This CDR3 contains 15 residues. Here the CDR3 reads CASSPSGVSTDTQYF. CDR3 nucleotides: TGTGCCAGCAGTCCTTCGGGGGTTAGCACAGATACGCAGTATTTT.

The genes are TRBV6-2 or TRBV6-3 and TRBJ2-3; D not certain. Germline V CDR1 and CDR2: MNHEY, SVGEGT. The germline V and J ends were trimmed by 2 bases and 2 bases, with 8 bases remaining between them. CDR3 length: 14 amino acids. Here the CDR3 reads CASSYVSNTDTQYF. DNA of the CDR3: TGTGCCAGCAGTTACGTCAGCAACACAGATACGCAGTATTTT.

V usage is TRBV10-3 and J usage is TRBJ2-5; D gene uncertain. Trimming pared 3 bases from V and 5 bases from J, leaving 13 bases between. This CDR3 comprises 14 residues. Germline CDR1 is ENHRY and CDR2 is SYGVKD. The CDR3 sequence is CAISDASAGETQYF. CDR3 nucleotide sequence: TGTGCCATCAGTGACGCCTCGGCCGGGGAGACCCAGTACTTC.

Many counts were recorded for this clonotype. The V and J genes are TRBV28 and TRBJ2-1; D may match TRBD1 or TRBD2 (5 bases each). CDR1 is MDHEN and CDR2 is SYDVKM in the germline V gene. The length of the CDR3 is 15 residues. Deletions cut 3 bases from V and 8 bases from J, with 17 bases between. The CDR3 nucleotides read TGTGCCAGCAGTTTGATTACATCAGGGACGGATGAGCAGTTCTTC. It specifies CASSLITSGTDEQFF. The full variable domain, in which reference TRBV28 and TRBJ2-1 provide the parts outside the CDR3, is DVKVTQSSRYLVKRTGEKVFLECVQDMDHENMFWYRQDPGLGLRLIYFSYDVKMKEKGDIPEGYSVSREKKERFSLILESASTNQTSMYLCASSLITSGTDEQFFGPGTRLTVL.

This clonotype has more than one count but fewer than ten. The chain joins TRBV6-2 or TRBV6-3 to TRBJ1-1; TRBD1 might be the D (5 bases). Germline lookup yields CDR1 MNHEY and CDR2 SVGEGT. The CDR3 is 15 amino acids. With 6 bases removed from V and 1 base from J, the gap between germline ends came to 15 bases. Here the CDR3 DNA reads TGTGCCAGCAGCCAGGGACGGAACAGGAACACTGAAGCTTTCTTT. This translates into CASSQGRNRNTEAFF.

The chain joins TRBV20-1 to TRBJ2-7, with 7 bases aligning to TRBD1. The trim removed 5 bases at V and 7 bases at J, leaving 17 bases unmatched. The length of the CDR3 is 15 residues. Germline lookup yields CDR1 DFQATT and CDR2 SNEGSKA (reference sequence). The CDR3 DNA follows: TGCAGTGCTGGACTCCCGGGACAGCGTCTAGGAGAGCAGTACTTC. Its translation is CSAGLPGQRLGEQYF.

This clonotype appeared a few times. CDR3 nucleotide sequence: TGTGCCAGTAGTATTATAGCGAATGAGCAGTTCTTC. Protein: CASSIIANEQFF. The chain employs TRBV19 and TRBJ2-1, with a possible D match to TRBD2 (5 bases). Deletions cut 3 bases from V and 7 bases from J, with 7 bases between. The CDR3 extends over 12 amino acids. CDR1 LNHDA and CDR2 SQIVND come from the germline V gene (reference sequence). The complete variable domain, with remaining parts taken from reference TRBV19 and TRBJ2-1, reads DGGITQSPKYLFRKEGQNVTLSCEQNLNHDAMYWYRQDPGQGLRLIYYSQIVNDFQKGDIAEGYSVSREKKESFPLTVTSAQKNPTAFYLCASSIIANEQFFGPGTRLTVL.

The sample holds a few counts of this clonotype. V usage is TRBV12-3 or TRBV12-4 and J usage is TRBJ2-5; either TRBD1 or TRBD2 may supply D (5 bases each). Trimming took off 6 bases at V and 4 bases at J, with 12 bases between the two ends. The CDR3 covers 13 residues. The CDR3 here is CASRGDALETQYF. DNA for the CDR3: TGTGCCAGCAGGGGGGACGCTTTAGAGACCCAGTACTTC.

The gene calls are TRBV15 and TRBJ1-1; D is undetermined. Germline loops: CDR1 LNHNV, CDR2 YYDKDF (reference sequence). This CDR3 has 16 residues. V was shortened by 0 bases and J by 0 bases, with 11 bases between the two germline ends. The CDR3 is CATSRDLGVMNTEAFF. In nucleotides, the CDR3 is TGTGCCACCAGCAGAGATCTCGGCGTAATGAACACTGAAGCTTTCTTT.

This clonotype was recorded a few times. The gene calls are TRBV12-3 or TRBV12-4 and TRBJ2-1; D not certain. CDR3 length: 11 residues. V lost 6 bases and J lost 9, with 9 bases in between. Written as DNA, the CDR3 is TGTGCCAGCAGCTCTGTGGGTGAGCAGTTCTTC. This codes for CASSSVGEQFF.

This clonotype was counted between two and nine times. CDR3 loop: CASSLGQANEKLFF. In DNA form, the CDR3 reads TGTGCCAGCAGCTTGGGACAGGCTAATGAAAAACTGTTTTTT. This rearrangement joins TRBV11-2 to TRBJ1-4; TRBD1 agrees at 8 bases. CDR1 and CDR2 from the germline V gene are SGHAT and FQNNGV. The CDR3 runs 14 residues. The J segment lost 3 bases and the V segment lost 3 bases, leaving 0 bases of the junction unmatched.